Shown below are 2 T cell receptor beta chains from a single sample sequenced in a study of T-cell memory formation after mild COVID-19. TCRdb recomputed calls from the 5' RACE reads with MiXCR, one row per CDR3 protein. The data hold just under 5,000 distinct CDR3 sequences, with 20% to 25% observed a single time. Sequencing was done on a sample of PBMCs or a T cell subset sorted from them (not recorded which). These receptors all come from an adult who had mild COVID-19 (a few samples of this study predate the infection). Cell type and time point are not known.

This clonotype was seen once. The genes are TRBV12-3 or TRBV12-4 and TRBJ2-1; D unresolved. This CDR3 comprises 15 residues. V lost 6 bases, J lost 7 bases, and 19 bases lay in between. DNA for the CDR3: TGTGCCAGCAGGAGATTAGCCGCCGCCGGGAATGAGCAGTTCTTC. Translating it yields CASRRLAAAGNEQFF.

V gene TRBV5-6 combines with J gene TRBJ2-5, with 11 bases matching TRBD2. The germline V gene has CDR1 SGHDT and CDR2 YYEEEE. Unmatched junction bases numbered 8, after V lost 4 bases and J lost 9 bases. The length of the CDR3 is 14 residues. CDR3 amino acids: CASSQTSGVGPQYF. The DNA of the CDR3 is TGTGCCAGCAGCCAGACTAGCGGGGTCGGGCCCCAGTACTTC. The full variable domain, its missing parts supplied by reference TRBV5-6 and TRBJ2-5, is DAGVTQSPTHLIKTRGQQVTLRCSPKSGHDTVSWYQQALGQGPQFIFQYYEEEERQRGNFPDRFSGHQFPNYSSELNVNALLLGDSALYLCASSQTSGVGPQYFGPGTRLLVL.